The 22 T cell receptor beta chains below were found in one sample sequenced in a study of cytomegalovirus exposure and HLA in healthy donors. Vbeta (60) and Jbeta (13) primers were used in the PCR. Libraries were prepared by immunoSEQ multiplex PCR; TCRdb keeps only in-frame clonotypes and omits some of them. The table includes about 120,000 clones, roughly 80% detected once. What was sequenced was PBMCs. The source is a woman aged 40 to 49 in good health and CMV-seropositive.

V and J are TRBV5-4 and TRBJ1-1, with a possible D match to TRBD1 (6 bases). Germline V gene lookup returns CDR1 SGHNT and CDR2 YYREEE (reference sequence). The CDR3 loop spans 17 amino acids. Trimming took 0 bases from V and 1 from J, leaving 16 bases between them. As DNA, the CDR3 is TGTGCCAGCAGCTTGGGGGGGGCGGGGGGCCCGAACACTGAAGCTTTCTTT. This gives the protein CASSLGGAGGPNTEAFF.

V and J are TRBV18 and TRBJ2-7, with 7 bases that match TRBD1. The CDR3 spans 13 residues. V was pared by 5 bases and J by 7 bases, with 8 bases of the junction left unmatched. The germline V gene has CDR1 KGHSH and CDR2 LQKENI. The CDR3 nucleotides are TGTGCCAGCTCAGACAGGGAGAGGGGAGAGCAGTACTTC. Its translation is CASSDRERGEQYF.

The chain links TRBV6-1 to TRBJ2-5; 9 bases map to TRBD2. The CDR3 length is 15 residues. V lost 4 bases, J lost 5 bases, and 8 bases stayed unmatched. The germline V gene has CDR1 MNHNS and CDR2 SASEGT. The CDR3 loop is CASSARGLAGETQYF. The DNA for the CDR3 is TGTGCCAGCAGTGCCCGGGGACTAGCTGGGGAGACCCAGTACTTC.

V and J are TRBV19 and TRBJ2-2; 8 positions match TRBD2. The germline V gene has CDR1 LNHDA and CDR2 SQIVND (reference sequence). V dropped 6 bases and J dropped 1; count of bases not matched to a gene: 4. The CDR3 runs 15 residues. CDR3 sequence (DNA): TGTGCCAGTAGCCCGAGCGGGAGGAACACCGGGGAGCTGTTTTTT. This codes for CASSPSGRNTGELFF. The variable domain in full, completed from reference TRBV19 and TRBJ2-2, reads DGGITQSPKYLFRKEGQNVTLSCEQNLNHDAMYWYRQDPGQGLRLIYYSQIVNDFQKGDIAEGYSVSREKKESFPLTVTSAQKNPTAFYLCASSPSGRNTGELFFGEGSRLTVL.

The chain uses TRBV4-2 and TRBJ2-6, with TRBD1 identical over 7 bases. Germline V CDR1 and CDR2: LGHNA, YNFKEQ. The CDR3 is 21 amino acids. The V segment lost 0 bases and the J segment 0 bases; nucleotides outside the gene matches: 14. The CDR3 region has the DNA TGTGCCAGCAGCCAAGACCACCTTGGAGGACAGGTGATCTCTGGGGCCAACGTCCTGACTTTC. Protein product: CASSQDHLGGQVISGANVLTF.

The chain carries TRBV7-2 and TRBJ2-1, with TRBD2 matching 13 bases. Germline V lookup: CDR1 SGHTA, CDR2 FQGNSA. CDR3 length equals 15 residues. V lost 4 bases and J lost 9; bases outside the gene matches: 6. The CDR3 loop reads CASSSSGLAGPEQFF. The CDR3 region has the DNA TGTGCCAGCAGCTCATCGGGACTAGCGGGACCTGAGCAGTTCTTC.

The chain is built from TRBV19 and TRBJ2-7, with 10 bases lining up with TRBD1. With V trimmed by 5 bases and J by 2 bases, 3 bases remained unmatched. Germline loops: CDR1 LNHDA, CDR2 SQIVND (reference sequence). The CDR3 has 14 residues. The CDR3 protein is CASSPGTGAYEQYF. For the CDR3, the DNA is TGTGCCAGTAGTCCCGGGACAGGGGCCTACGAGCAGTACTTC.

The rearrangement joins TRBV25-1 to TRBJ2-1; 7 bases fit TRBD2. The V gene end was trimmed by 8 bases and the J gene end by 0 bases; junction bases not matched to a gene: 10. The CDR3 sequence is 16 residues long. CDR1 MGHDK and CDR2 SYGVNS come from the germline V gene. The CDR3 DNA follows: TGTGCCAGCCAAACATTCAGCGGGGACTCCTACAATGAGCAGTTCTTC. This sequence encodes CASQTFSGDSYNEQFF.

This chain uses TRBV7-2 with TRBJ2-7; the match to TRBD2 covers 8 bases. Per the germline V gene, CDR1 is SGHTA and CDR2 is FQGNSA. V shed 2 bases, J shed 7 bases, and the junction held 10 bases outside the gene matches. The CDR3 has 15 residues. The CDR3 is CASSLKTSVKWEQYF. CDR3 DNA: TGTGCCAGCAGCTTAAAGACTAGCGTTAAGTGGGAGCAGTACTTC.

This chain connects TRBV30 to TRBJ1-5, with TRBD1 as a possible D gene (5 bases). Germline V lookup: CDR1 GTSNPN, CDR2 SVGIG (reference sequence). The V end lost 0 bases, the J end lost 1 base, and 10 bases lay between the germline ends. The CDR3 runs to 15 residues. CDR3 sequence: CAWSVGAKSNQPQHF. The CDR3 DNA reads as TGTGCCTGGAGTGTAGGGGCTAAGAGCAATCAGCCCCAGCATTTT.

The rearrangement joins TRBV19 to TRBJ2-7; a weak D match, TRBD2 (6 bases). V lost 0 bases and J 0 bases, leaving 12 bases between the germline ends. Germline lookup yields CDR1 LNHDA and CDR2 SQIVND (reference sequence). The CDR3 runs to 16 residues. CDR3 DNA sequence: TGTGCCAGTAGTATAGATCATGTGGGACTCTCCTACGAGCAGTACTTC. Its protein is CASSIDHVGLSYEQYF.

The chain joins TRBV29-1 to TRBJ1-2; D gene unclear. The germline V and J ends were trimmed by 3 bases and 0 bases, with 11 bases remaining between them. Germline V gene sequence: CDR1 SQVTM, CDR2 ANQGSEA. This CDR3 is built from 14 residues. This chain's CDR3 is CSVDIGSANYGYTF. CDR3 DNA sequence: TGCAGCGTTGATATCGGGTCTGCTAACTATGGCTACACCTTC.

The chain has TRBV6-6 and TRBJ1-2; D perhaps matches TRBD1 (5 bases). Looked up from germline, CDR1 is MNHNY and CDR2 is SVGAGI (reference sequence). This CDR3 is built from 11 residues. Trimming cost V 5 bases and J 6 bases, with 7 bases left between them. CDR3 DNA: TGTGCCAGCAGTCCGACAGATGGCTACACCTTC. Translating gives CASSPTDGYTF.

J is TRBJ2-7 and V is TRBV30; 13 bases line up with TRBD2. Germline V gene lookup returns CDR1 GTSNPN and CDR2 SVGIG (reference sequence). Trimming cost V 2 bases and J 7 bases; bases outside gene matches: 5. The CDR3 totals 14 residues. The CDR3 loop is CAWSLGLAGEEQYF. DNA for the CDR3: TGTGCCTGGAGTCTCGGACTAGCGGGAGAAGAGCAGTACTTC.

CDR3 DNA sequence: TGTGCCAGCAGCCCGGCGGGGCCCTACGAGCAGTACTTC. It translates to CASSPAGPYEQYF. The chain has TRBV9 and TRBJ2-7, with a possible D match to TRBD2 (6 bases). This CDR3 comprises 13 residues. Germline-derived CDR1 and CDR2 are SGDLS and YYNGEE. The V end was cut by 4 bases, the J end by 2 bases, with 10 bases between. The complete variable domain, with remaining parts taken from reference TRBV9 and TRBJ2-7, reads DSGVTQTPKHLITATGQRVTLRCSPRSGDLSVYWYQQSLDQGLQFLIQYYNGEERAKGNILERFSAQQFPDLHSELNLSSLELGDSALYFCASSPAGPYEQYFGPGTRLTVT.

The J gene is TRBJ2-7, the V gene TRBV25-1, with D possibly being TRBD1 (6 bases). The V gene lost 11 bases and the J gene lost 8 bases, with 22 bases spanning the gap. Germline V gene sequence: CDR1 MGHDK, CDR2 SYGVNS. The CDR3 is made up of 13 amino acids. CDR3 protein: CASTGQTGKKQYF. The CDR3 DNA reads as TGTGCCTCGACGGGACAAACGGGGAAAAAGCAGTACTTC.

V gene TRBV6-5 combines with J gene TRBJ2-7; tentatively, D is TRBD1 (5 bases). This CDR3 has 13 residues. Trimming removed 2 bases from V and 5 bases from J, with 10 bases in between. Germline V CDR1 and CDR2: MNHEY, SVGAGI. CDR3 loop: CASSYKGQHEQYF. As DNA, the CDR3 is TGTGCCAGCAGTTACAAGGGGCAGCACGAGCAGTACTTC.

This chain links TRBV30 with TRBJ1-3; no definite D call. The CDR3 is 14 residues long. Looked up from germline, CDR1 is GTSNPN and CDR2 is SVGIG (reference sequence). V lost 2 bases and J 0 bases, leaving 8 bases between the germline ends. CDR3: CAWSSGNSGNTIYF. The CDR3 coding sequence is TGTGCCTGGAGTTCGGGTAACTCTGGAAACACCATATATTTT.

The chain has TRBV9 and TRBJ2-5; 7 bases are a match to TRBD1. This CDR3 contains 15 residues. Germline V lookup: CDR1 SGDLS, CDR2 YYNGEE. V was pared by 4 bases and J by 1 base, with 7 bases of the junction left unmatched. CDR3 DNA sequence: TGTGCCAGCAGCCCTCGGGACAGATTCCAAGAGACCCAGTACTTC. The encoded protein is CASSPRDRFQETQYF.

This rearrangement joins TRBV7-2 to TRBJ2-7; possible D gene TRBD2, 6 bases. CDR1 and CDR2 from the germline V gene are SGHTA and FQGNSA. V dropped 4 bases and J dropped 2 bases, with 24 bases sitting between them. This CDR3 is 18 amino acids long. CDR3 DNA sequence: TGTGCCAGCAGCTCCCATGGAGGGGCCGCGGAACCCCCCTACGAGCAGTACTTC. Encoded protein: CASSSHGGAAEPPYEQYF.

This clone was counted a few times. This CDR3 is CASSPVGLANNEQFF. CDR3 sequence (DNA): TGTGCCAGCAGCCCCGTAGGCCTAGCGAACAATGAGCAGTTCTTC. This chain connects TRBV7-3 to TRBJ2-1, with a weak D call TRBD2 (6 bases). The CDR3 spans 15 residues. Trimming shortened V by 5 bases and J by 5 bases, and 16 bases separated the two germline ends. The germline CDR1 and CDR2 sequences are SGHTA and FQGTGA.

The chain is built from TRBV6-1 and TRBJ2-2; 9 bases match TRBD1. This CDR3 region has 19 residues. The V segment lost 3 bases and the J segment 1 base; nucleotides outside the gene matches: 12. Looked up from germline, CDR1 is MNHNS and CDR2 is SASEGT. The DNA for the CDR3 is TGTGCCAGCAGTGACCCCTCCCGACAGGGGGTATTGAACACCGGGGAGCTGTTTTTT. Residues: CASSDPSRQGVLNTGELFF.